One T cell receptor beta chain is described in this entry. Its antigen is unknown. Some clones are missing from TCRdb's copy, which holds only in-frame ones; the method was immunoSEQ multiplex PCR. This sample has under 30,000 clones, with around nine tenths found just once. These data are taken from a study of graft-versus-host responses after intestinal transplantation. General study findings and limits: GvH clones surfaced in recipient marrow, some emerging earlier in ileum or blood.

Germline V gene lookup returns CDR1 MDHEN and CDR2 SYDVKM. This CDR3 has 15 amino acids. Trimming shortened V by 2 bases and J by 4 bases, and 15 bases separated the two germline ends. The V and J genes are TRBV28 and TRBJ2-7; no clear D gene. The sequence was obtained from a human patient who received an intestinal transplant, so some T cells may come from the graft donor. The source material was PBMCs, sampled 39 days after intestinal transplant. CDR3 sequence: CASSLSSRTRYEQYF. The CDR3, as DNA: TGTGCCAGCAGTTTAAGTTCCAGGACCCGATACGAGCAGTACTTC. Using reference TRBV28 and TRBJ2-7 for the parts outside the CDR3, the full variable domain is DVKVTQSSRYLVKRTGEKVFLECVQDMDHENMFWYRQDPGLGLRLIYFSYDVKMKEKGDIPEGYSVSREKKERFSLILESASTNQTSMYLCASSLSSRTRYEQYFGPGTRLTVT.